This section outlines one T cell receptor (beta chain) sequence together with its context. This entry comes from a study of blood T cells in healthy people across ages. Donors ranged from roughly 6 to 100 years old and were healthy Caucasians in Russia. Every sample yielded at least 6.5 million isolated PBMCs. Using a J-beta primer mix together with a sample-barcoded 5' primer, a second PCR was run for 7 to 11 cycles. MiXCR, run by TCRdb on the 5' RACE reads, gives a single entry per CDR3 protein. The sample has roughly 1.9 million distinct CDR3 sequences, about 39% seen once. This CDR3 spans 14 amino acids. Trimming removed 1 base from V and 8 bases from J, with 14 bases in between.

The receptor was derived from a human donor in good health. Sequenced: blood. The genes are TRBV12-3 or TRBV12-4 and TRBJ1-2; D perhaps matches TRBD1 (5 bases). Here the CDR3 reads CASSLGAGTRGYTF. CDR3 DNA: TGTGCCAGCAGTTTAGGGGCAGGGACGAGGGGCTACACCTTC.